This TCR beta chain was retrieved from a study of OX40 agonist ivuxolimab in advanced cancers. Across the whole study: The dose of intravenous ivuxolimab that patients received every 2 weeks ranged from 0.01 to 10 mg/kg. Findings and limits, study-wide: Normalized T-cell clonal expansion was also low in some nonresponders. Relative to CD4+ cells, CD8+ T cells on average had more expanded clones.

This CDR3 region has 13 residues. Deletions cut 1 base from V and 10 bases from J, with 13 bases between. Germline lookup yields CDR1 SGHTA and CDR2 FQGNSA. Sequenced by immunoSEQ multiplex PCR; TCRdb stores in-frame clones only, minus some. The data contain about 71,000 clones, 78% of them seen just once; the ten biggest clones take up approximately 5%. As for this clone: Its target is not known.

The sequenced sample was CD4+ or CD8+ T cells sorted from blood, obtained in a trial of the OX40 agonist ivuxolimab. The rearrangement uses TRBV7-2 and TRBJ1-1, with D tentatively TRBD1 (5 bases). The clonotype was recovered from an adult with an advanced solid tumor such as melanoma, head and neck, liver or kidney cancer. The DNA for the CDR3 is TGTGCCAGCAGCTTAGAGGGCGGGGGGGGAGCTTTCTTT. Its translation is CASSLEGGGGAFF.